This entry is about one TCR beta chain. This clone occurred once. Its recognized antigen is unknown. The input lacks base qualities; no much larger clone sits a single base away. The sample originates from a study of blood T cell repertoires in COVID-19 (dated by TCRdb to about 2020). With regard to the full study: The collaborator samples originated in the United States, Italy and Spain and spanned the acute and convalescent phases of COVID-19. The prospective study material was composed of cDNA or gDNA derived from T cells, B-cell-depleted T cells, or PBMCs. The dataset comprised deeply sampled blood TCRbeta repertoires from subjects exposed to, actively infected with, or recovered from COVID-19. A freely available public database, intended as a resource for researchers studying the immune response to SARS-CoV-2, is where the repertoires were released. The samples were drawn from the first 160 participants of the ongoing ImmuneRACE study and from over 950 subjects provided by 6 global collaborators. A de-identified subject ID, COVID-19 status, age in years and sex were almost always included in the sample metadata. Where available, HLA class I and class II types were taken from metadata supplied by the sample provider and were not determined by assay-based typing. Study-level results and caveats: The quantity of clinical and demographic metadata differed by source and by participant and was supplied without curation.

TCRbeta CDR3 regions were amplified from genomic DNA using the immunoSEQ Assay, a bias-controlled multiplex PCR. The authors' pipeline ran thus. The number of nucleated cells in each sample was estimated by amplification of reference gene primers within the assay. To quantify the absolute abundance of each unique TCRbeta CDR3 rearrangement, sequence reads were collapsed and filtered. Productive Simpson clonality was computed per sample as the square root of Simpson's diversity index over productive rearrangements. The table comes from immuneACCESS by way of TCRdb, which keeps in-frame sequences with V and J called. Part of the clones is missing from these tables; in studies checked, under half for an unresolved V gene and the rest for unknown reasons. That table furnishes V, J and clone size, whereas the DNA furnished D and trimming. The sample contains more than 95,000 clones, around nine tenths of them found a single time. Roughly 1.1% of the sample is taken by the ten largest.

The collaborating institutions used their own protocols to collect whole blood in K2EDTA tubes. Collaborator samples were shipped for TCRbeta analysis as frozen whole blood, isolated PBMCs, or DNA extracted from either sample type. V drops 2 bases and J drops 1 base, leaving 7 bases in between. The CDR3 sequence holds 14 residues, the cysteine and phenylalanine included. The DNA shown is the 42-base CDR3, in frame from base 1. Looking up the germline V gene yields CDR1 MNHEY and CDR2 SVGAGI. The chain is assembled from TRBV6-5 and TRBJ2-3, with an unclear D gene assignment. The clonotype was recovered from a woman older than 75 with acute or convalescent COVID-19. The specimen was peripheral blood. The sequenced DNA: TGTGCCAGCAGTTACGGCACCCGCACAGATACGCAGTATTTT. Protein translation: CASSYGTRTDTQYF.